Presented here are 10 T cell receptor beta chains from one specimen sequenced in a study of cytomegalovirus exposure and HLA in healthy donors. The PCR contained 60 Vbeta and 13 Jbeta primers. Assay: immunoSEQ multiplex PCR; the TCRdb copy retains only in-frame clones and omits some. The sample comprises around 130,000 clones, about four fifths of which are singletons, and 0.7% rests with the top ten. The material sequenced was PBMCs. The receptor source for this set is a man aged 18 to 29 in good health and CMV-seronegative.

The chain recombines TRBV27 with TRBJ2-7, with D perhaps matching TRBD2 (5 bases). The germline V gene has CDR1 MNHEY and CDR2 SMNVEV (reference sequence). V lost 3 bases, J lost 9 bases, and 15 bases lay in between. The CDR3 is made up of 13 amino acids. The CDR3 DNA is TGTGCCAGCAGTTTCTTATCGGCAGAGGGGCAGTACTTC. This translates into CASSFLSAEGQYF.

This clone was recorded only once. The gene calls are TRBV6-1 and TRBJ1-5, with 7 bases identical to TRBD1. This CDR3 has 15 residues. V lost 2 bases and J lost 2; bases outside the gene matches: 3. Germline CDR1 MNHNS, CDR2 SASEGT. The CDR3 sequence is CASSENRGGNQPQHF. The CDR3 DNA follows: TGTGCCAGCAGTGAAAACAGGGGTGGCAATCAGCCCCAGCATTTT.

Worth noting for this clone: One end of the junction varies from germline; a read error may be responsible. J is TRBJ2-3 and V is TRBV30; 8 bases align to TRBD1. The germline gives CDR1 GTSNPN, CDR2 SVGIG (reference sequence). CDR3 size: 14 residues. This CDR3 is CAGRQGRFGDTQYF. DNA for the CDR3: TGTGCCGGGAGACAGGGGAGGTTTGGAGATACGCAGTATTTT.

The chain has TRBV9 and TRBJ1-5; 9 bases agree with TRBD1. V shed 2 bases, J shed 8 bases, and the junction held 14 bases outside the gene matches. The CDR3 is 17 amino acids. Germline V gene sequence: CDR1 SGDLS, CDR2 YYNGEE. CDR3 sequence (DNA): TGTGCCAGCAGCGTCGGGCCCAGCGACAGGGGGGGGAAGCCCCAGCATTTT. This codes for CASSVGPSDRGGKPQHF.

The rearrangement joins TRBV25-1 to TRBJ2-7; 7 positions agree with TRBD1. Germline V gene lookup returns CDR1 MGHDK and CDR2 SYGVNS. The V segment lost 6 bases and the J segment 4 bases; nucleotides outside the gene matches: 6. The CDR3 has 13 amino acids. The CDR3, as DNA: TGTGCCAGCAGGCCGGGACAGAAATACGAGCAGTACTTC. Protein sequence: CASRPGQKYEQYF.

The J gene is TRBJ2-7, the V gene TRBV15; tentative D call: TRBD1 (6 bases). The CDR3 contains 15 residues. V dropped 1 base and J dropped 1 base, with 11 bases sitting between them. Germline CDR1 is LNHNV and CDR2 is YYDKDF (reference sequence). CDR3 residues: CATSRGTDKSYEQYF. The CDR3 region has the DNA TGTGCCACCAGCAGAGGGACAGATAAATCCTACGAGCAGTACTTC.

V gene TRBV21-1 combines with J gene TRBJ2-7; TRBD1, the D gene given by the table, was not confirmed from the DNA. TRBV21-1 has pseudogene status. The CDR3 sequence is 16 residues long. The CDR3 region has the DNA TGTGCCAGCACCCGAAGACAGGAGATAAGCTCCTACGAGCAGTACTTC. It encodes CASTRRQEISSYEQYF.

CDR3 sequence (DNA): TGTGCCAGCAGTTTTAGACCACAGACAGGGGGGACACCCCTCCACTTT. Its translation: CASSFRPQTGGTPLHF. This sequence joins TRBV27 and TRBJ1-6, with 9 bases lining up with TRBD1. Germline V gives CDR1 MNHEY, CDR2 SMNVEV (reference sequence). V shed 3 bases, J shed 11 bases, and the junction held 11 bases outside the gene matches. This CDR3 contains 16 residues.

The chain recombines TRBV29-1 with TRBJ1-4, with a tentative D call TRBD1 (5 bases). The CDR3 extends over 12 amino acids. The V end was cut by 7 bases, the J end by 7 bases, with 13 bases between. Germline CDR1 and CDR2: SQVTM and ANQGSEA. The CDR3 here is CSAGRGFEKLFF. For the CDR3, the DNA is TGCAGCGCTGGACGGGGGTTTGAAAAACTGTTTTTT.

V gene TRBV18 combines with J gene TRBJ1-2; D remains unclear. V lost 1 base and J lost 10, with 19 bases in between. This CDR3 is 15 amino acids long. CDR1 and CDR2 (germline): KGHSH, LQKENI. CDR3 bases: TGTGCCAGCTCACCACTCGGCTTGCGGGCCGAAAACTACACCTTC. Its translation is CASSPLGLRAENYTF.